This TCR beta chain emerged from a study of OX40 agonist ivuxolimab in advanced cancers. Study in general: Patients in the trial were receiving intravenous ivuxolimab every 2 weeks, at doses of 0.01 to 10 mg/kg.

Repertoires were generated with immunoSEQ multiplex PCR, while TCRdb's copy carries only in-frame clones and drops some. The top ten hold around 2% of the sample, which has roughly 60,000 clones, over 80% seen once. Source: CD4+ or CD8+ T cells sorted from blood, taken in a trial of the OX40 agonist ivuxolimab. This TCR was recovered from an adult with an advanced solid tumor such as melanoma, head and neck, liver or kidney cancer.

The CDR3 reads CASSGQGVQETQYF. As DNA, the CDR3 is TGTGCCAGCTCGGGACAGGGAGTACAAGAGACCCAGTACTTC. This rearrangement joins TRBV6-6 to TRBJ2-5, with 9 bases that match TRBD1. V lost 8 bases, J lost 2 bases, and 6 bases stayed unmatched. This CDR3 has 14 amino acids. Per germline, CDR1 MNHNY and CDR2 SVGAGI (reference sequence).